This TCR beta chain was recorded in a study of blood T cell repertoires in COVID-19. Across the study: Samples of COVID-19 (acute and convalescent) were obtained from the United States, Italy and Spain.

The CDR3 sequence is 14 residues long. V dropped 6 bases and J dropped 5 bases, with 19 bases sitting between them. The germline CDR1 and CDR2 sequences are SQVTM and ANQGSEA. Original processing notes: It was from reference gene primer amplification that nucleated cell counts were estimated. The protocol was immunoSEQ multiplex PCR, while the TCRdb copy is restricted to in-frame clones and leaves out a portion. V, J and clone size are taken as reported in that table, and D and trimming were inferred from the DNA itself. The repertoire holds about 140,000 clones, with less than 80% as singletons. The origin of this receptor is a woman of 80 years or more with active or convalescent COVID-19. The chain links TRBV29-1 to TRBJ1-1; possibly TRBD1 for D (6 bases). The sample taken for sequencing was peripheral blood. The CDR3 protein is CSVPVGGRVTEAFF. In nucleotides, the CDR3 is TGCAGCGTCCCGGTCGGGGGGCGAGTGACTGAAGCTTTCTTT.